What follows describes a single T cell receptor (beta chain). This entry comes from a study of blood T cells in healthy people across ages. With a J-beta primer mix and a sample-barcoded 5' primer, a second PCR ran about 6 to 11 cycles. Any given sample supplied a minimum of 2.5 million CDR3-containing paired-end reads. TCRdb ran MiXCR on the 5' RACE reads and lists one entry per CDR3 protein. The sample yields around 1,800,000 distinct CDR3 sequences, around 40% seen once. V trimming: 5 bases; J trimming: 6 bases; junction bases outside the gene matches: 11. The CDR3 length is 15 residues. The germline gives CDR1 SGHTA, CDR2 FQGNSA.

The sample taken for sequencing was blood. The gene calls are TRBV7-2 and TRBJ1-2; 8 nucleotides match TRBD1. The clonotype comes from a human donor in good health. The CDR3 here is CASSMRTGYTDGYTF. The CDR3 DNA reads as TGTGCCAGCAGCATGAGGACAGGGTACACGGATGGCTACACCTTC.